These 11 T cell receptor beta chains were all obtained from the same sample, sequenced in a study of human T cells and chemical hapten exposure. This sample's time point: healthy volunteer bleed at 2 weeks. Total RNA was extracted from unfractionated whole blood. MiXCR, run by TCRdb on the RACE reads, gives a single entry per CDR3 protein. The repertoire includes 130,000 or so distinct CDR3 sequences, 8.5% to 9.5% of them detected once, and about 2% sits in the top ten. The source material was whole blood. All receptors derive from a male donor in good health. Some clones in this sample may be carry-over from other donors' samples.

This clonotype was seen only a few times. The chain uses TRBV19 and TRBJ2-1; 11 bases are shared with TRBD2. Trimming removed 3 bases from V and 3 bases from J; junction bases left unmatched: 13. CDR1 is LNHDA and CDR2 is SQIVND in the germline V gene (reference sequence). This CDR3 is built from 19 residues. CDR3 nucleotide sequence: TGTGCCAGTAGTATCTCGGTACTAGCGGGAGATAGGGGCTACAATGAGCAGTTCTTC. This gives the protein CASSISVLAGDRGYNEQFF.

The V and J genes are TRBV24-1 and TRBJ2-1, with 12 nucleotides matching TRBD2. The length of the CDR3 is 18 residues. The J segment lost 0 bases and the V segment lost 4 bases, leaving 6 bases of the junction unmatched. Germline V lookup: CDR1 KGHDR, CDR2 SFDVKD. The CDR3, as DNA: TGTGCCACCAGTGACCTACTAGCGGGGGGCCTCTCCTACAATGAGCAGTTCTTC. This encodes CATSDLLAGGLSYNEQFF.

This clonotype was seen a few times. V usage is TRBV12-3 or TRBV12-4 and J usage is TRBJ1-1, with a tentative D call TRBD1 (5 bases). The V gene lost 6 bases and the J gene lost 2 bases, with 10 bases spanning the gap. CDR3 length equals 13 residues. CDR3 in amino acids: CASRSQGNTEAFF. In nucleotides, the CDR3 is TGTGCCAGCAGGTCCCAGGGAAACACTGAAGCTTTCTTT.

This clonotype was counted between two and nine times. The chain combines TRBV5-4 with TRBJ2-1; D may correspond to TRBD1 or TRBD2 (5 bases each). The CDR3 loop spans 15 amino acids. Germline lookup yields CDR1 SGHNT and CDR2 YYREEE (reference sequence). Trimming took 3 bases from V and 0 from J, leaving 10 bases between them. CDR3 sequence (DNA): TGTGCCAGCAGCTCACCAGGGACCTCCTACAATGAGCAGTTCTTC. Translated, it gives CASSSPGTSYNEQFF.

The V gene is TRBV18, the J gene TRBJ2-5, with TRBD2 matching 7 bases. V was pared by 1 base and J by 5 bases, with 10 bases of the junction left unmatched. From germline, CDR1 is KGHSH and CDR2 LQKENI. The CDR3 consists of 16 residues. CDR3 amino acids: CASSPRLAGGEETQYF. CDR3 coding DNA: TGTGCCAGCTCACCACGACTAGCCGGAGGGGAGGAGACCCAGTACTTC.

The chain joins TRBV2 to TRBJ1-1; no firm D call. Germline V gene lookup returns CDR1 SNHLY and CDR2 FYNNEI. With 4 bases removed from V and 3 bases from J, the gap between germline ends came to 3 bases. The CDR3 spans 11 residues. This chain's CDR3 is CASSVYTEAFF. CDR3 bases: TGTGCCAGCAGTGTCTACACTGAAGCTTTCTTT.

In its sample, this clonotype was seen a few times. This chain links TRBV12-3 or TRBV12-4 with TRBJ1-5; D not resolved. V was clipped by 3 bases and J by 6 bases, with 12 bases between them. The CDR3 covers 14 residues. For the CDR3, the DNA is TGTGCCAGCAGTTTCGGGTTGACCGTTCAGCCCCAGCATTTT. It codes for CASSFGLTVQPQHF.

This clonotype has more than one count but fewer than ten. The rearrangement links TRBV6-1 to TRBJ1-5; D is possibly TRBD1 (6 bases). Between the trimmed V and J ends, which lost 11 bases and 6 bases, there was a span of 8 bases. Germline lookup yields CDR1 MNHNS and CDR2 SASEGT. This CDR3 is 10 amino acids long. CDR3 region: CAGGGQPQHF. The CDR3 DNA follows: TGTGCCGGAGGGGGTCAGCCCCAGCATTTT.

This chain links TRBV9 with TRBJ1-2, with D maybe TRBD1 (6 bases). The CDR3 is 15 amino acids. Trimming left V 4 bases short and J 6 bases short, with 19 bases between. Germline V lookup: CDR1 SGDLS, CDR2 YYNGEE. CDR3 loop: CASSIQVGRDNGYTF. CDR3 sequence (DNA): TGTGCCAGCAGCATCCAAGTCGGCAGGGACAATGGCTACACCTTC. Full variable domain (missing parts from reference TRBV9 and TRBJ1-2): DSGVTQTPKHLITATGQRVTLRCSPRSGDLSVYWYQQSLDQGLQFLIQYYNGEERAKGNILERFSAQQFPDLHSELNLSSLELGDSALYFCASSIQVGRDNGYTFGSGTRLTVV.

This clonotype was observed a few times. The rearrangement joins TRBV5-1 to TRBJ2-3; D gene ambiguous. There are 17 residues in the CDR3. V dropped 4 bases and J dropped 3 bases, with 21 bases sitting between them. Germline CDR1 reads SGHRS; CDR2 reads YFSETQ. DNA for the CDR3: TGCGCCAGCAGCCCGTCATCCGGACCAAGAACGACAGATACGCAGTATTTT. Amino acids: CASSPSSGPRTTDTQYF. The whole variable domain, filled in from reference TRBV5-1 and TRBJ2-3, reads KAGVTQTPRYLIKTRGQQVTLSCSPISGHRSVSWYQQTPGQGLQFLFEYFSETQRNKGNFPGRFSGRQFSNSRSEMNVSTLELGDSALYLCASSPSSGPRTTDTQYFGPGTRLTVL.

DNA for the CDR3: TGTGCCAGCAGCGAGTACGGAATTAACTATGGCTACACCTTC. This translates into CASSEYGINYGYTF. The chain is built from TRBV11-2 and TRBJ1-2; no clear D gene. Per germline, CDR1 SGHAT and CDR2 FQNNGV. The V end was cut by 5 bases, the J end by 1 base, with 11 bases between. CDR3 length: 14 residues.